This T cell receptor beta chain was profiled in a study of low-dose radiotherapy and immunotherapy resistance in tumors. Study background: With fractions of 0.5 Gy given every 2 weeks, Cohort 1 accumulated a total of 6.5 Gy.

This clonotype came up many times. Time point given: before trial treatment. All of the donors were given nivolumab, ipilimumab, aspirin, low-dose cyclophosphamide and low-dose radiotherapy as part of RACIN, a single-arm trial. Patients with advanced, tumor-infiltrating lymphocyte-negative solid tumors were eligible. Trimming shortened V by 2 bases and J by 5 bases, and 12 bases separated the two germline ends. CDR3 length: 15 residues. The germline V gene has CDR1 SGHDN and CDR2 FVKESK. Covering alpha and beta chains, TRAV- and TRBV-specific primers were used for the first-strand cDNA. It was with a constant-region primer and a V-primer adapter that TCRs were amplified over roughly 19 PCR cycles. TCRdb called the reads again in MiXCR, with one record for every CDR3 protein. The table lists about 82,000 distinct CDR3 sequences, 15% to 20% of them singletons.

The sequence was obtained from a male donor with prostate cancer. The chain recombines TRBV14 with TRBJ2-2; D is undetermined. Material: PBMCs, obtained before treatment. CDR3 DNA: TGTGCCAGCAGCCAAAGGGTGATTTCTACCGGGGAGCTGTTTTTT. Its translation is CASSQRVISTGELFF.